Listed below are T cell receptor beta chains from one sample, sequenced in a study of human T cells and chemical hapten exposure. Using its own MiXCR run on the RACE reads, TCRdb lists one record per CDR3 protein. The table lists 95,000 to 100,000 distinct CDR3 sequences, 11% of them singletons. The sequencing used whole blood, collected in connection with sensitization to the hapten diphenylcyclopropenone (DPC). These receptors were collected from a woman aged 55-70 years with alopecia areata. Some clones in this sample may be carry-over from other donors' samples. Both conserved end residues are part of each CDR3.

CDR3 protein: CASRRAGTENTEAFF
J gene: TRBJ1-1
V gene: TRBV5-1

CDR3 protein: CASSRDRGEYEQYF
J gene: TRBJ2-7
V gene: TRBV5-4

CDR3 protein: CASSFLGREDTQYF
J gene: TRBJ2-3
V gene: TRBV7-9

CDR3 protein: CASSDRASSGNTIYF
J gene: TRBJ1-3
V gene: TRBV5-1

CDR3 protein: CASSNRRDGGSEQYF
J gene: TRBJ2-7
V gene: TRBV19

CDR3 protein: CASSPQYQETQYF
J gene: TRBJ2-5
V gene: TRBV3-1

CDR3 protein: CASSLTQPQHF
J gene: TRBJ1-5
V gene: TRBV6-1

CDR3 protein: CSAPRLAGGTYEQYF
J gene: TRBJ2-7
V gene: TRBV20-1

CDR3 protein: CASTPASEGEKLFF
J gene: TRBJ1-4
V gene: TRBV19

CDR3 protein: CASSYPGQGLTEAFF
J gene: TRBJ1-1
V gene: TRBV6-5

CDR3 protein: CASSVTGGASYNEQFF
J gene: TRBJ2-1
V gene: TRBV9

CDR3 protein: CSAKLAGVASDTQYF
J gene: TRBJ2-3
V gene: TRBV20-1

CDR3 protein: CASSQRVTSTDTQYF
J gene: TRBJ2-3
V gene: TRBV7-6

CDR3 protein: CASSLRMGLDSPLHF
J gene: TRBJ1-6
V gene: TRBV5-1

CDR3 protein: CAISESRGKGDNSPLHF
J gene: TRBJ1-6
V gene: TRBV10-3

CDR3 protein: CASSYGTGKGTDTQYF
J gene: TRBJ2-3
V gene: TRBV28

CDR3 protein: CSASRPPSGYTF
J gene: TRBJ1-2
V gene: TRBV20-1

CDR3 protein: CASTGQSRQPHHSYNEQFF
J gene: TRBJ2-1
V gene: TRBV11-2

CDR3 protein: CASSSIQYNSYEQYF
J gene: TRBJ2-7
V gene: TRBV11-2

CDR3 protein: CSFRDRNNYGYTF
J gene: TRBJ1-2
V gene: TRBV29-1

CDR3 protein: CASSSPPRVAYGYTF
J gene: TRBJ1-2
V gene: TRBV11-2

CDR3 protein: CASRKTGSGNQPQHF
J gene: TRBJ1-5
V gene: TRBV6-5

CDR3 protein: CASSLGGRGVGTEAFF
J gene: TRBJ1-1
V gene: TRBV7-6

CDR3 protein: CASSPHNTGGEGTQYF
J gene: TRBJ2-5
V gene: TRBV19

CDR3 protein: CASSYRSSGANVLTF
J gene: TRBJ2-6
V gene: TRBV19

CDR3 protein: CASSPGGLNTEAFF
J gene: TRBJ1-1
V gene: TRBV18

CDR3 protein: CASSQGLAGVETQYF
J gene: TRBJ2-5
V gene: TRBV4-1

CDR3 protein: CASNIFRTSTDTQYF
J gene: TRBJ2-3
V gene: TRBV6-1

CDR3 protein: CASSLSGANGYTF
J gene: TRBJ1-2
V gene: TRBV27

CDR3 protein: CASSLTTGTDGTDTQYF
J gene: TRBJ2-3
V gene: TRBV14

CDR3 protein: CATSECGQALSYEQYF
J gene: TRBJ2-7
V gene: TRBV24-1

CDR3 protein: CASSFIPPETQYF
J gene: TRBJ2-5
V gene: TRBV27

CDR3 protein: CASSLASGTGNTIYF
J gene: TRBJ1-3
V gene: TRBV7-9

CDR3 protein: CSARDNAGYGETQYF
J gene: TRBJ2-5
V gene: TRBV20-1

CDR3 protein: CASMGQVAGELFF
J gene: TRBJ2-2
V gene: TRBV19

CDR3 protein: CASSRGTRNQPQHF
J gene: TRBJ1-5
V gene: TRBV12-3/TRBV12-4